This T cell receptor (beta chain) was retrieved from a study of blood T cell repertoires in COVID-19. Germline V gene lookup returns CDR1 KGHSH and CDR2 LQKENI. The CDR3 has 15 residues. Trimming removed 3 bases from V and 4 bases from J, with 14 bases in between. Repertoires were generated with immunoSEQ multiplex PCR, while TCRdb's copy carries only in-frame clones and drops some. The table has 200,000 to 250,000 clones, over 80% seen once. What was sequenced was PBMCs or T cells enriched from blood (not recorded which). V is TRBV18 and J is TRBJ2-3, with D possibly being TRBD2 (7 bases). This clonotype originated in a young woman who had recovered from COVID-19. The CDR3 DNA follows: TGTGCCAGCTCACCGTCGGGGGGCATCGCAGATACGCAGTATTTT. Residues: CASSPSGGIADTQYF. Using reference TRBV18 and TRBJ2-3 for the parts outside the CDR3, the full variable domain is NAGVMQNPRHLVRRRGQEARLRCSPMKGHSHVYWYRQLPEEGLKFMVYLQKENIIDESGMPKERFSAEFPKEGPSILRIQQVVRGDSAAYFCASSPSGGIADTQYFGPGTRLTVL.